These T cell receptor beta chains were read from a single sample in a study of CXCR3-negative and CXCR3-positive naive CD8 T cells. Reanalyzing the 5' RACE reads, TCRdb keeps one entry per CDR3 protein, without DNA. The table gives some 130,000 distinct CDR3 sequences; the top ten clones make up 0.45% to 0.6% of it. The sequenced sample consisted of naive CXCR3- CD8+ T cells from blood. The origin of the receptors is a human donor in good health. Some clones in this sample may be carry-over from other donors' samples. Both conserved end residues are part of each CDR3. The order of the fields is V gene, J gene, CDR3 protein.

V: TRBV29-1; J: TRBJ2-7; CDR3: CSGSATGGYEQYF
V: TRBV4-1; J: TRBJ2-7; CDR3: CASSPAGGDEQYF
V: TRBV7-9; J: TRBJ1-6; CDR3: CASSLGGGDSPLHF
V: TRBV21-1; J: TRBJ1-2; CDR3: CASSKAIDFGTEGANYGYTF
V: TRBV4-1; J: TRBJ1-1; CDR3: CASSQGHPSSYTEAFF
V: TRBV4-1; J: TRBJ2-1; CDR3: CASSQGLSLNEQFF
V: TRBV27; J: TRBJ1-1; CDR3: CATRPGNTEAFF
V: TRBV7-9; J: TRBJ1-1; CDR3: CASSTRQGMNTEAFF
V: TRBV15; J: TRBJ2-5; CDR3: CATSLRSGETQYF
V: TRBV28; J: TRBJ2-1; CDR3: CASSLSREAYNEQFF
V: TRBV6-2/TRBV6-3; J: TRBJ2-2; CDR3: CASRPQGAVTGELFF
V: TRBV7-8; J: TRBJ1-1; CDR3: CASNPTGGNTEAFF
V: TRBV7-9; J: TRBJ1-5; CDR3: CASSLGPDQPQHF
V: TRBV15; J: TRBJ2-2; CDR3: CATGVGNTGELFF
V: TRBV7-9; J: TRBJ2-7; CDR3: CASRGGSAYEQYF
V: TRBV12-3/TRBV12-4; J: TRBJ2-5; CDR3: CASSLAAPSMETQYF